This T cell receptor beta chain emerged from a study of T cell repertoires in cytomegalovirus infection (dated by TCRdb to about 2019). As for the study more broadly: Recently identified HLA-C-restricted CMV epitopes, whose presentation resists viral immunomodulation, were targeted by peptide stimulations together with well-studied HLA-B-restricted epitopes. Because public TCR beta signatures pointed to carriage of CMV infection together with the matching HLA type, the HLA type of each donor mattered for the analysis.

According to the study, the label for this sample's treatment or condition signals: in vitro stimulation with specific CMV peptide epitopes to enrich CMV-specific T cells. Sequencing relied on an Illumina HiSeq 1500. TCRdb reanalyzed the raw reads on its own, using fastp at Q25 for trimming and MiXCR for clone calling, and kept in-frame beta chains. Each CDR3 protein gets just one entry, which takes the most common genes and DNA from the rows behind it. Recorded for this sample are roughly 990,000 distinct CDR3 sequences; roughly 31% of them occurred a single time. The ten most abundant clones make up around an eighth of the sample. The CDR3, from cysteine to phenylalanine, totals 17 residues. The only DNA kept is the CDR3, 51 bases in frame from the first base. CDR1 and CDR2 were assigned from the germline V gene as MNHNS and SASEGT. Only one count was recorded for this clonotype. What antigen it recognizes has not been identified. Compared with germline, one end of the junction differs, possibly owing to a read error.

Broader findings and caveats from the paper: Carriers of CMV infection plus the relevant HLA type were discriminated by the cumulative frequency of public TCR beta family members in the study cohort and in an independent roughly 400-donor cohort. The ex vivo response was dominated by HLA-C-restricted CMV-specific TCR beta clonotypes, and the single most frequent clonotype in two of eight donors was supplied by these HLA-C-restricted clonotypes.

This sequence was found in a human donor in good health (CMV status not recorded). Some clones in this sample may be carry-over from other donors' samples. This receptor chain uses TRBV6-1 and TRBJ1-5, and 7 bases in between align with TRBD1. The specimen was cultured CD8+ T cells from PBMCs, collected from culture after CMV antigen stimulation. For the CDR3, the sequence is CVSSENRQGVPNQPQHF. The DNA sequence is as follows: TGTGTCAGCAGTGAAAATCGGCAGGGGGTCCCCAATCAGCCCCAGCATTTT.